This entry concerns a single T cell receptor (beta chain). This sample was included in a study of blood T cells in healthy people across ages. J lost 11 bases, V lost 5 bases, and 9 bases had no gene match. Germline V gene data show CDR1 as SEHNR and CDR2 as FQNEAQ (reference sequence). CDR3 length equals 14 residues. The use of a sample-barcoded 5' primer and a J-beta primer mix characterized a second PCR of 7 to 11 cycles. A single record per CDR3 protein comes from TCRdb applying MiXCR to the 5' RACE reads. The sample carries about 930,000 distinct CDR3 sequences, under 35% recorded once. The same data also contributed to another study, on T cells of mothers and their children. That report adds: Related mother-child pairs shared slightly more overlap than unrelated pairs, but the difference was non-significant.

The chain uses TRBV7-9 and TRBJ1-4; 9 nucleotides line up with TRBD1. Source material: blood. This clonotype was obtained from a woman aged 40 to 50 in good health. The CDR3: CASSPEGQGQKLFF. The CDR3 DNA is TGTGCCAGCAGCCCCGAGGGACAGGGTCAGAAACTGTTTTTT. Using reference TRBV7-9 and TRBJ1-4 for the parts outside the CDR3, the full variable domain is DTGVSQNPRHKITKRGQNVTFRCDPISEHNRLYWYRQTLGQGPEFLTYFQNEAQLEKSRLLSDRFSAERPKGSFSTLEIQRTEQGDSAMYLCASSPEGQGQKLFFGSGTQLSVL.